This T cell receptor (beta chain) was retrieved from a study of blood T cell repertoires in COVID-19 (dated by TCRdb to 2020 to 2022). Looking at the study overall: The collaborator samples originated in the United States, Italy and Spain and spanned the acute and convalescent phases of COVID-19. The prospective study material was composed of cDNA or gDNA derived from T cells, B-cell-depleted T cells, or PBMCs. The dataset comprised deeply sampled blood TCRbeta repertoires from subjects exposed to, actively infected with, or recovered from COVID-19. The repertoires were released in a freely available public database meant as a resource for research on the immune response to SARS-CoV-2. The samples were drawn from two sources: the first 160 participants of the ongoing ImmuneRACE study, and 1,000 to 1,500 subjects contributed by 6 global collaborators. A de-identified subject ID, COVID-19 status, age in years and sex were almost always included in the sample metadata. Where available, HLA class I and class II types were obtained from metadata supplied by the sample provider rather than from assay-based typing. What the study reported, not specific to this receptor: The amount of clinical and demographic metadata varied by source and participant and was provided uncurated.

The sample holds a few counts of this clone. Its cognate antigen has yet to be identified. Within one base of it there is no much larger clone, and no base qualities were kept. The immunoSEQ Assay, a bias-controlled multiplex PCR, was used to amplify TCRbeta CDR3 regions from genomic DNA. The authors' analysis ran thus. The number of nucleated cells in each sample was estimated from the amplification of reference gene primers within the assay. Sequence reads were collapsed and filtered to measure the absolute abundance of every unique TCRbeta CDR3 rearrangement. For each sample, productive Simpson clonality was calculated as the square root of Simpson's diversity index over productive rearrangements. This is the immuneACCESS table as TCRdb keeps it, with only in-frame sequences that have V and J called. A part of the clones is gone; compared with another copy, unresolved V genes explain less than half, and the rest is unexplained. The D gene and trimming were derived from the DNA, and the V and J assignments and clone size from that table. Recorded for this sample are under 300,000 clones; around 81% of them occurred a single time. About 6.3% of the sample lies in the top ten.

Collaborating institutions collected whole blood in K2EDTA tubes following their own protocols. Collaborator samples were shipped for TCRbeta analysis as frozen whole blood, isolated PBMCs, or DNA extracted from either sample type. From the cysteine through the phenylalanine, the CDR3 covers 17 amino acids. Only CDR3 DNA is held: 51 bases, read in frame from base 1. According to the germline V gene, CDR1 reads SGHNT and CDR2 reads YENEEA. A distance of 13 bases separates the germline ends of V and J, which lose 1 base and 0 bases respectively. This chain is built from TRBV11-3 and TRBJ1-3; TRBD1 might be the D gene, on 6 matching bases. Sequenced input: peripheral blood. This receptor was obtained from a woman between 55 and 75 years old with active or convalescent COVID-19. The CDR3 has the sequence CASSLGGTPSSGNTIYF. The nucleotide sequence reads TGTGCCAGCAGCTTAGGGGGGACACCGAGCTCTGGAAACACCATATATTTT.